The 7 T cell receptor beta chains reported below all come from one sample, sequenced in a study of CD8 T cell repertoires and HIV-1 epitope variants. Profiled with immunoSEQ multiplex PCR; TCRdb holds only in-frame clones, not every one. The data show around 7,000 clones, 66% seen once. These TCRs' antigens remain unknown. The sequenced sample was cultured CD8+ T cells derived from PBMCs. These receptors originate from a male donor with HIV.

This clone was found a few times. The chain combines TRBV15 with TRBJ2-2, with 16 bases that match TRBD2. CDR3 length: 18 residues. Losses at the gene ends were 5 bases for V and 4 bases for J; bases not matched to a gene: 7. Germline V gene data show CDR1 as LNHNV and CDR2 as YYDKDF (reference sequence). The CDR3 DNA is TGTGCCACCAGCCCCGGGACTAGCGGGGGGGCCGGCACCGGGGAGCTGTTTTTT. Amino acids: CATSPGTSGGAGTGELFF.

The chain couples TRBV20-1 to TRBJ2-7; the D gene is possibly TRBD2 (5 bases). Germline CDR1 is DFQATT and CDR2 is SNEGSKA (reference sequence). This CDR3 has 11 amino acids. V was trimmed by 6 bases and J by 3 bases, leaving 9 bases between them. CDR3 DNA: TGCAGTGCGCGAGACTACTACGAGCAGTACTTC. This translates into CSARDYYEQYF.

This clone was recorded a few times. The chain couples TRBV25-1 to TRBJ1-1; D is undetermined. This CDR3 has 16 residues. V shed 0 bases and J shed 0 bases, with 11 bases lying between them. The germline gives CDR1 MGHDK, CDR2 SYGVNS. CDR3 residues: CASSEYGAPMNTEAFF. For the CDR3, the DNA is TGTGCCAGCAGTGAATACGGTGCCCCCATGAACACTGAAGCTTTCTTT.

This clone came up a few times. This chain links TRBV5-6 with TRBJ2-7; 10 bases are shared with TRBD1. V trimming: 4 bases; J trimming: 4 bases; junction bases outside the gene matches: 5. This CDR3 comprises 14 residues. CDR1 is SGHDT and CDR2 is YYEEEE in the germline V gene. Here the CDR3 reads CASSPGTGEYEQYF. CDR3 DNA sequence: TGTGCCAGCAGCCCGGGGACAGGGGAATACGAGCAGTACTTC.

V is TRBV13 and J is TRBJ2-1; D not resolved. V was cut by 1 base and J by 3 bases, with 10 bases left in between. The germline gives CDR1 PRHDT, CDR2 FYEKMQ (reference sequence). The CDR3 is 15 amino acids. The CDR3 nucleotides read TGTGCCAGCAGCTTAGTCGCCTCGAGCTACAATGAGCAGTTCTTC. It yields the protein CASSLVASSYNEQFF.

About this clone: Other DNA sequences within the sample encode an identical CDR3. The chain uses TRBV10-3 and TRBJ1-1; TRBD1 is a possible D gene (5 bases). Germline V gives CDR1 ENHRY, CDR2 SYGVKD. CDR3 length equals 12 residues. The V end was cut by 3 bases, the J end by 3 bases, with 5 bases between. The CDR3 DNA follows: TGTGCCATCAGTGAAGGGGACACTGAAGCTTTCTTT. Its translation is CAISEGDTEAFF.

The chain joins TRBV5-4 to TRBJ2-7; a weak D match, TRBD1 (6 bases). The CDR3 consists of 13 residues. Germline CDR1 reads SGHNT; CDR2 reads YYREEE (reference sequence). Trimming cost V 4 bases and J 3 bases, with 11 bases left between them. CDR3 in amino acids: CASSGDTHYEQYF. CDR3 coding DNA: TGTGCCAGCAGCGGGGACACCCACTACGAGCAGTACTTC.